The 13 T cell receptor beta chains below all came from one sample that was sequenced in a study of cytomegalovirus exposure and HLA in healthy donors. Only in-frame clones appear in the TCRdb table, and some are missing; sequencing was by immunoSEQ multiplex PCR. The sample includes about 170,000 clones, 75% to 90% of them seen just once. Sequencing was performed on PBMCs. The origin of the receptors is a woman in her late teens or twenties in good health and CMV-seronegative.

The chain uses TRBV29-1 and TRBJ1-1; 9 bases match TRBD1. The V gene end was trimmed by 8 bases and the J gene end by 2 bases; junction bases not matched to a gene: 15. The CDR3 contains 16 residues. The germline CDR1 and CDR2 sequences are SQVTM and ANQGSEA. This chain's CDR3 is CSIPITGGRANTEAFF. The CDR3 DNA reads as TGCAGCATCCCTATAACAGGGGGCAGAGCCAACACTGAAGCTTTCTTT.

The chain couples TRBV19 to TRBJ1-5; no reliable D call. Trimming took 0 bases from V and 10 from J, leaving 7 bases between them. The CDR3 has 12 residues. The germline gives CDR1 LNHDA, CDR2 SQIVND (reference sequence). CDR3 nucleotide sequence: TGTGCCAGTAGTATAGAACGGTCACCCCAGCATTTT. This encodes CASSIERSPQHF.

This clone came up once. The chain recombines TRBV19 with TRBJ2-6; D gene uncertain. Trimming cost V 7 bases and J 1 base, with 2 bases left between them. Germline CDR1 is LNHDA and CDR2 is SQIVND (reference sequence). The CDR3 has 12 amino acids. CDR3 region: CASTSGANVLTF. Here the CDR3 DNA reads TGTGCCAGTACATCTGGGGCCAACGTCCTGACTTTC.

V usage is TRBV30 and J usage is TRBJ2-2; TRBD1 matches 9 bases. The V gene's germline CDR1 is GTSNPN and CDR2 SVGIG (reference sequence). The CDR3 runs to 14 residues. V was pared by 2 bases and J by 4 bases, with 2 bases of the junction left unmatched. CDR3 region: CAWSSGQGTGELFF. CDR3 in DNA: TGTGCCTGGAGTTCGGGACAGGGCACCGGGGAGCTGTTTTTT. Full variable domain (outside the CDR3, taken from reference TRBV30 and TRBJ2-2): SQTIHQWPATLVQPVGSPLSLECTVEGTSNPNLYWYRQAAGRGLQLLFYSVGIGQISSEVPQNLSASRPQDRQFILSSKKLLLSDSGFYLCAWSSGQGTGELFFGEGSRLTVL.

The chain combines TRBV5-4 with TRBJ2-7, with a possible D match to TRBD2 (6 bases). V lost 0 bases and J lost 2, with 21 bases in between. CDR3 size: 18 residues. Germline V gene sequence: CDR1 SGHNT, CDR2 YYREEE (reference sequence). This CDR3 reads CASSLAIVAQRVTYEQYF. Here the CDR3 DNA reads TGTGCCAGCAGCTTGGCCATCGTGGCGCAGCGGGTCACCTACGAGCAGTACTTC.

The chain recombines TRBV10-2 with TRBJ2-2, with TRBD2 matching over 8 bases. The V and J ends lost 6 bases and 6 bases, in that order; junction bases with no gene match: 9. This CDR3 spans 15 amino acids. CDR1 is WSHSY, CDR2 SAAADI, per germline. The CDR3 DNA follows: TGCGCCAGCAGCGGGACTAGTGCGTTCGCCGGGGAGCTGTTTTTT. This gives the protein CASSGTSAFAGELFF.

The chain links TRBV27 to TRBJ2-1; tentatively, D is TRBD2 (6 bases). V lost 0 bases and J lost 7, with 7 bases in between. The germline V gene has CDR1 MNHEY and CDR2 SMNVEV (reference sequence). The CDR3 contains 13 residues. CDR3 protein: CASSLSSGNEQFF. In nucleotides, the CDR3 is TGTGCCAGCAGTTTATCGAGCGGGAATGAGCAGTTCTTC.

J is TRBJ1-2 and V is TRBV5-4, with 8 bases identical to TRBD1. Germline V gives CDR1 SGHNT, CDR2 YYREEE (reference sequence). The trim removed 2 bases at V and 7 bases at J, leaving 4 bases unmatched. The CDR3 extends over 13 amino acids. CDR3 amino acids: CASSFRGRLGYTF. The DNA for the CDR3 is TGTGCCAGCAGCTTCAGGGGGCGCCTTGGCTACACCTTC.

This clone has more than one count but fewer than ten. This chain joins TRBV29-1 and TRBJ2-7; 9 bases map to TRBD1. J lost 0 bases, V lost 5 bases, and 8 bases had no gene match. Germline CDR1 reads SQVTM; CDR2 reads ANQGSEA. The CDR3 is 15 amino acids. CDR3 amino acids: CSVKIGQGISYEQYF. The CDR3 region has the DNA TGCAGCGTTAAAATTGGACAGGGGATCTCCTACGAGCAGTACTTC.

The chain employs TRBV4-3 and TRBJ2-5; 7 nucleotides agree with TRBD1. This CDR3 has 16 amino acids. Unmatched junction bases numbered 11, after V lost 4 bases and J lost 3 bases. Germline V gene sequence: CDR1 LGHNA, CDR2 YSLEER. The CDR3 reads CASSRLTGVGEETQYF. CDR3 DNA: TGCGCCAGCAGCCGATTAACAGGGGTAGGGGAAGAGACCCAGTACTTC.

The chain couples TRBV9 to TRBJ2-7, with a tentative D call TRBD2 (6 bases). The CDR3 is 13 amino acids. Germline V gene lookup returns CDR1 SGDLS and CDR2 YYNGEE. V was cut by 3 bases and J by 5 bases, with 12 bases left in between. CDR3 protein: CASSGGGDHEQYF. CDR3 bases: TGTGCCAGCAGCGGCGGCGGGGACCACGAGCAGTACTTC.

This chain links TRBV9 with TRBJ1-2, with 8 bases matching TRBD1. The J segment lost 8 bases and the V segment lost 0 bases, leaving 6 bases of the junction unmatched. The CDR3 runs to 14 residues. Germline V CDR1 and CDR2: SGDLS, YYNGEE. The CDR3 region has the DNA TGTGCCAGCAGCGTAGAACAGGGGGGCTCGGGCTACACCTTC. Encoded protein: CASSVEQGGSGYTF.

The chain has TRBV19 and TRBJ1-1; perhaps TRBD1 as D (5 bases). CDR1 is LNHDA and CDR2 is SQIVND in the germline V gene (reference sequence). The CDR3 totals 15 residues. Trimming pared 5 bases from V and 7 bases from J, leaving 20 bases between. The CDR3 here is CASSWVGRTGGEAFF. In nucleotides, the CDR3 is TGTGCCAGTAGTTGGGTCGGTAGGACCGGGGGTGAAGCTTTCTTT.